Presented here are 20 T cell receptor beta chains from one specimen sequenced in a study of blood T cell repertoires in COVID-19. Repertoires were generated with immunoSEQ multiplex PCR, while TCRdb's copy carries only in-frame clones and drops some. The data contain about 80,000 clones, about 80% of them seen just once; the ten biggest clones take up approximately 12%. The sequenced sample consisted of peripheral blood. Source of these receptors: a man aged 80 or over with acute or convalescent COVID-19.

CDR3 sequence reads: CASSFTGTGLEKLFF. CDR3 in DNA: TGCGCCAGCAGCTTCACCGGGACAGGGCTCGAAAAACTGTTTTTT. V and J are TRBV5-1 and TRBJ1-4; 9 bases match TRBD1. CDR1 SGHRS and CDR2 YFSETQ come from the germline V gene. The junction had 7 bases not matched to a gene; V was cut back by 2 bases and J by 8 bases. The CDR3 extends over 15 amino acids. The complete variable domain, with remaining parts taken from reference TRBV5-1 and TRBJ1-4, reads KAGVTQTPRYLIKTRGQQVTLSCSPISGHRSVSWYQQTPGQGLQFLFEYFSETQRNKGNFPGRFSGRQFSNSRSEMNVSTLELGDSALYLCASSFTGTGLEKLFFGSGTQLSVL.

The chain combines TRBV27 with TRBJ2-3; D gene ambiguous. Trimming took 11 bases from V and 2 from J, leaving 14 bases between them. The CDR3 is made up of 13 amino acids. From germline, CDR1 is MNHEY and CDR2 SMNVEV (reference sequence). The CDR3 region has the DNA TGTGCCGTCAAAAAGAGTCTCACAGATACGCAGTATTTT. It is translated as CAVKKSLTDTQYF.

The rearrangement joins TRBV7-9 to TRBJ1-1, with D possibly matching TRBD1 (5 bases). V lost 1 base and J lost 3, with 12 bases in between. The CDR3 spans 15 residues. Germline CDR1 is SEHNR and CDR2 is FQNEAQ (reference sequence). CDR3 coding DNA: TGTGCCAGCAGCTTAGTATCAGGGCGGCACACTGAAGCTTTCTTT. Protein product: CASSLVSGRHTEAFF.

CDR3 nucleotides: TGTGCCAGCAGCCAATCCCAGACACTCTACTACGAGCAGTACTTC. Its translation: CASSQSQTLYYEQYF. The gene calls are TRBV3-1 (or the pseudogene TRBV3-2) and TRBJ2-7, with D uncertain. CDR1 and CDR2 from the germline V gene are LGHDT and YNNKEL (reference sequence). The CDR3 is made up of 15 amino acids. The V and J ends lost 2 bases and 3 bases respectively, with 14 bases between them.

The V call is TRBV19, the J call TRBJ2-7; D unresolved. Trimming took 2 bases from V and 2 from J, leaving 10 bases between them. Germline loops: CDR1 LNHDA, CDR2 SQIVND (reference sequence). CDR3 length: 14 residues. CDR3 sequence: CASSISHGAYEQYF. In DNA form, the CDR3 reads TGTGCCAGTAGTATATCCCACGGAGCCTACGAGCAGTACTTC.

V gene TRBV4-2 combines with J gene TRBJ2-3, with 7 bases aligning to TRBD2. The CDR3 runs to 16 residues. CDR1 is LGHNA, CDR2 YNFKEQ, per germline. The junction had 8 bases not matched to a gene; V was cut back by 1 base and J by 4 bases. CDR3 loop: CASSQVQRGEADTQYF. The CDR3, as DNA: TGTGCCAGCAGCCAAGTTCAACGGGGGGAGGCAGATACGCAGTATTTT.

The chain couples TRBV6-1 to TRBJ2-5, with D possibly being TRBD2 (5 bases). The CDR3 has 15 amino acids. Germline V gene sequence: CDR1 MNHNS, CDR2 SASEGT. V was clipped by 3 bases and J by 2 bases, with 13 bases between them. In DNA form, the CDR3 reads TGTGCCAGCAGTGATTCATGGACTTCACAAGAGACCCAGTACTTC. Amino acid sequence: CASSDSWTSQETQYF.

The chain couples TRBV9 to TRBJ1-3; D ambiguous. The V gene lost 0 bases and the J gene lost 0 bases, with 10 bases spanning the gap. The CDR3 loop spans 16 amino acids. Germline V gives CDR1 SGDLS, CDR2 YYNGEE. Here the CDR3 DNA reads TGTGCCAGCAGCGTAGAATCGGGGAACTCTGGAAACACCATATATTTT. Encoded protein: CASSVESGNSGNTIYF.

V usage is TRBV5-1 and J usage is TRBJ1-1; a weak D match, TRBD1 (6 bases). This CDR3 spans 14 amino acids. CDR1 is SGHRS and CDR2 is YFSETQ in the germline V gene. Trimming took off 3 bases at V and 1 base at J, with 10 bases between the two ends. Here the CDR3 DNA reads TGCGCCAGCAGCTCAACAGGGACGAACACTGAAGCTTTCTTT. Amino acid sequence: CASSSTGTNTEAFF.

This clone has just a few counts. The rearrangement uses TRBV2 and TRBJ2-2; 7 nucleotides agree with TRBD1. Germline V gene lookup returns CDR1 SNHLY and CDR2 FYNNEI. The CDR3 covers 14 residues. J gave up 3 bases and V 6 bases, and 4 bases lay outside the gene matches. The CDR3 DNA sequence: TGTGCCAGCAGACAGGGGAGAGACACCGGGGAGCTGTTTTTT. This gives the protein CASRQGRDTGELFF.

The V and J genes are TRBV6-1 and TRBJ1-5, with D possibly TRBD1 on 5 matching bases. Per germline, CDR1 MNHNS and CDR2 SASEGT. This CDR3 contains 14 residues. The germline V and J ends were trimmed by 1 base and 7 bases, with 11 bases remaining between them. The CDR3 DNA reads TGTGCCAGCAGTGAAGAGACAGCGGGACAGCCCCAGCATTTT. Translation: CASSEETAGQPQHF.

J is TRBJ2-1 and V is TRBV11-1; 7 positions agree with TRBD2. Germline V lookup: CDR1 SGHAT, CDR2 FQDESV (reference sequence). CDR3 length: 15 amino acids. V lost 6 bases to trimming and J lost 6 bases; unmatched junction nucleotides: 11. In DNA form, the CDR3 reads TGTGCCAGCAGAACTCCGGGACTAAAGAGCAATGAGCAGTTCTTC. Its translation: CASRTPGLKSNEQFF.

Concerning this clone itself: One junction end disagrees with the germline gene, perhaps due to a read error. The chain recombines TRBV7-7 with TRBJ2-5; 9 nucleotides match TRBD2. The V gene's germline CDR1 is SSHAT and CDR2 FNYEAQ (reference sequence). The CDR3 spans 18 residues. The CDR3 loop reads CASSLGVWLAGKQETQYF. As DNA, the CDR3 is TGTGCTAGCAGCTTGGGAGTGTGGCTAGCGGGGAAACAAGAGACCCAGTACTTC.

The J gene is TRBJ2-7, the V gene TRBV6-1, with D unresolved. The CDR3 has 12 amino acids. Looked up from germline, CDR1 is MNHNS and CDR2 is SASEGT. Trimming cost V 2 bases and J 3 bases, with 5 bases left between them. Written as DNA, the CDR3 is TGTGCCAGCAGTGAACACAGCTACGAGCAGTACTTC. This encodes CASSEHSYEQYF.

The V call is TRBV7-2, the J call TRBJ1-2; TRBD1 agrees at 9 bases. Germline V gene data show CDR1 as SGHTA and CDR2 as FQGNSA. V lost 1 base and J lost 7; bases outside the gene matches: 7. The CDR3 length is 15 residues. CDR3 DNA: TGTGCCAGCAGCTTAGGGAACAGGGGGCGACTTGGCTACACCTTC. This translates into CASSLGNRGRLGYTF.

The chain has TRBV6-1 and TRBJ2-1, with a weak D call TRBD2 (6 bases). The CDR3 is made up of 17 amino acids. CDR1 is MNHNS and CDR2 is SASEGT in the germline V gene. V lost 0 bases and J lost 0, with 12 bases in between. The CDR3 reads CASSEARGGSSYNEQFF. For the CDR3, the DNA is TGTGCCAGCAGTGAAGCGCGGGGCGGAAGCTCCTACAATGAGCAGTTCTTC.

This sequence joins TRBV30 and TRBJ1-6, with D possibly matching TRBD1 (6 bases). This CDR3 is built from 12 residues. V lost 5 bases, J lost 7 bases, and 9 bases lay in between. Germline-derived CDR1 and CDR2 are GTSNPN and SVGIG (reference sequence). The CDR3 reads CAWGQNNSPLHF. The CDR3 DNA follows: TGTGCCTGGGGACAGAACAATTCACCCCTCCACTTT.

This clone was seen more than once but under ten times. The chain has TRBV5-1 and TRBJ1-6; D may be TRBD1 (6 bases). The CDR3 is 14 residues long. Trimming took 3 bases from V and 9 from J, leaving 13 bases between them. From germline, CDR1 is SGHRS and CDR2 YFSETQ. The CDR3 reads CASSSEQGSSPLHF. CDR3 sequence (DNA): TGCGCCAGCAGCTCGGAACAGGGATCTTCACCCCTCCACTTT.

This sequence joins TRBV5-1 and TRBJ2-5; 11 bases map to TRBD1. Germline CDR1 reads SGHRS; CDR2 reads YFSETQ. The V gene end was trimmed by 4 bases and the J gene end by 4 bases; junction bases not matched to a gene: 6. CDR3 length: 15 residues. The CDR3 DNA is TGCGCCAGCAGCCCACGGACAGGGGGCGCAGAGACCCAGTACTTC. Translated: CASSPRTGGAETQYF.

This CDR3 is CASSIARGNEKLFF. The CDR3 region has the DNA TGTGCCAGTAGTATAGCCAGGGGGAATGAAAAACTGTTTTTT. The chain joins TRBV19 to TRBJ1-4; 7 bases match TRBD1. The germline gives CDR1 LNHDA, CDR2 SQIVND (reference sequence). Trimming at V came to 1 base and at J to 5 bases, leaving 1 base not matched to a gene. CDR3 length: 14 amino acids.